The 22 T cell receptor beta chains below come from one sample, sequenced in a study of shared clonotypes between healthy human individuals. This table comes from immunoSEQ multiplex PCR, and its TCRdb copy is limited to in-frame clones, with some not included. The data contain over 100,000 clones, under 70% of them singletons. Sequenced input: memory CD8+ T cells sorted from blood. As to subset: CD45RO+ cells pooled with CCR7-negative TemRA cells. The origin of the receptors is a woman between 25 and 40 years old in good health.

V is TRBV7-9 and J is TRBJ2-1; D is unclear. V was shortened by 3 bases and J by 15 bases, with 18 bases between the two germline ends. Germline V gene data show CDR1 as SEHNR and CDR2 as FQNEAQ (reference sequence). This CDR3 has 13 residues. For the CDR3, the DNA is TGTGCCAGCAGCTTTTATGAGAGGCCCGTCACGTTCTTC. It is translated as CASSFYERPVTFF.

About this clone itself: It differs at one base from a far larger clone, so likely a read error. This chain joins TRBV15 and TRBJ2-6; unclear D gene. Germline V gene sequence: CDR1 LNHNV, CDR2 YYDKDF (reference sequence). The CDR3 has 15 residues. CDR3 coding DNA: TGTGCCATCAGCAGAGCCGGGTCCGGGGCCAACGTCCTGACTTTC. It specifies CAISRAGSGANVLTF.

In this sample, this clone turned up a few times. The chain employs TRBV11-2 and TRBJ1-1; D remains unclear. V lost 1 base, J lost 10 bases, and 16 bases lay in between. The CDR3 contains 14 residues. The germline V gene has CDR1 SGHAT and CDR2 FQNNGV. For the CDR3, the DNA is TGTGCCAGCAGCTTAGGTCTGGGTCGCGTTGGAGCTTTCTTT. Its translation is CASSLGLGRVGAFF.

V usage is TRBV30 and J usage is TRBJ2-1; D is tentatively TRBD1 or TRBD2 (5 bases each). This CDR3 spans 16 amino acids. Germline V gene data show CDR1 as GTSNPN and CDR2 as SVGIG (reference sequence). The germline V and J ends were trimmed by 3 bases and 6 bases, with 21 bases remaining between them. The CDR3 loop reads CAWRSVGGERSNEQFF. The CDR3 bases are TGTGCCTGGAGGAGTGTTGGGGGAGAAAGGAGCAATGAGCAGTTCTTC.

For this clone: Possible read error: a much larger clone is one base away. The V and J genes are TRBV25-1 and TRBJ2-3, with D perhaps matching TRBD2 (6 bases). V lost 4 bases, J lost 7 bases, and 21 bases lay in between. The CDR3 contains 16 residues. The germline V gene has CDR1 MGHDK and CDR2 SYGVNS. CDR3 amino acids: CASSVLSERLGHTQYF. CDR3 bases: TGTGCCAGCAGTGTCCTCAGTGAGAGACTAGGTCATACGCAGTATTTT.

The rearrangement uses TRBV27 and TRBJ2-7; D ambiguous. Deletions cut 5 bases from V and 0 bases from J, with 11 bases between. The CDR3 is made up of 14 amino acids. Germline V gene data show CDR1 as MNHEY and CDR2 as SMNVEV (reference sequence). Written as DNA, the CDR3 is TGTGCCAGCAGTCCGCGACAAGTCTCCTACGAGCAGTACTTC. Translating gives CASSPRQVSYEQYF.

DNA for the CDR3: TGCAGCGTTGAAGAGGGGGCCGGGGCCAACGTCCTGACTTTC. Protein sequence: CSVEEGAGANVLTF. The J gene is TRBJ2-6, the V gene TRBV29-1, with D perhaps matching TRBD1 (6 bases). Looked up from germline, CDR1 is SQVTM and CDR2 is ANQGSEA. V was trimmed by 0 bases and J by 4 bases, leaving 7 bases between them. This CDR3 is 14 amino acids long.

The chain uses TRBV28 and TRBJ1-4; D ambiguous. Trimming left V 5 bases short and J 4 bases short, with 8 bases between. This CDR3 region has 13 residues. Per germline, CDR1 MDHEN and CDR2 SYDVKM. The CDR3 region is CASSPRYNEKLFF. In nucleotides, the CDR3 is TGTGCCAGCAGTCCGAGGTATAATGAAAAACTGTTTTTT.

The V gene is TRBV2, the J gene TRBJ1-5; TRBD1 aligns across 7 bases. The CDR3 consists of 15 residues. V shed 4 bases and J 5 bases; nucleotides not matched to a gene: 8. Germline V gene lookup returns CDR1 SNHLY and CDR2 FYNNEI. This chain's CDR3 is CASSVSRGGDQPQHF. The CDR3, as DNA: TGTGCCAGCAGTGTATCCAGGGGGGGCGATCAGCCCCAGCATTTT.

The rearrangement joins TRBV6-4 to TRBJ2-2; D unclear. The CDR3 consists of 13 residues. The germline CDR1 and CDR2 sequences are MRHNA and SNTAGT. V was cut by 3 bases and J by 8 bases, with 10 bases left in between. This CDR3 is CASSETELGELFF. In DNA, the CDR3 is TGTGCCAGCAGTGAAACTGAACTGGGGGAGCTGTTTTTT.

The CDR3, as DNA: TGTGCCAGCAGCTTGGGGGCGGGACCTATCTACGAGCAGTACTTC. As protein: CASSLGAGPIYEQYF. This chain connects TRBV7-2 to TRBJ2-7; either TRBD1 or TRBD2 may supply D (6 bases each). V gave up 3 bases and J gave up 3 bases, with 15 bases separating them. The CDR3 loop spans 15 amino acids. Germline V CDR1 and CDR2: SGHTA, FQGNSA.

The gene calls are TRBV14 and TRBJ2-5, with D possibly being TRBD1 (6 bases). Trimming left V 1 base short and J 5 bases short, with 17 bases between. In germline, CDR1 is SGHDN, CDR2 FVKESK. The CDR3 runs 16 residues. The CDR3 DNA sequence: TGTGCCAGCAGCCAAGTCAGGGGCAGGAGTGGCGAGACCCAGTACTTC. It translates to CASSQVRGRSGETQYF.

This sequence joins TRBV28 and TRBJ2-7; weak D call: TRBD1 (6 bases). The CDR3 is 16 residues long. Germline assignment: CDR1 MDHEN and CDR2 SYDVKM. Deletions cut 5 bases from V and 0 bases from J, with 17 bases between. The CDR3 reads CASSLGVGTSSYEQYF. The CDR3, as DNA: TGTGCCAGCAGTCTAGGTGTTGGGACAAGCTCCTACGAGCAGTACTTC.

The gene calls are TRBV19 and TRBJ2-3; 9 nucleotides line up with TRBD1. The V segment lost 4 bases and the J segment 8 bases; nucleotides outside the gene matches: 1. This CDR3 comprises 12 residues. Germline V gene sequence: CDR1 LNHDA, CDR2 SQIVND (reference sequence). The CDR3 sequence is CASSTGQGTQYF. CDR3 DNA: TGTGCCAGTAGTACGGGACAGGGTACGCAGTATTTT.

The rearrangement uses TRBV6-1 and TRBJ2-3; 13 bases match TRBD2. Germline trimming cut 5 bases from V and 6 bases from J; bases unmatched to any gene: 5. This CDR3 is built from 15 residues. The V gene's germline CDR1 is MNHNS and CDR2 SASEGT. The CDR3 loop reads CASSPPTSGRDTQYF. The CDR3 coding sequence is TGTGCCAGCAGTCCGCCGACTAGCGGGAGGGATACGCAGTATTTT.

CDR3 sequence (DNA): TGCGCCAGCAGCTTGGGGGACAGGGATGCCGGGGAGCTGTTTTTT. Protein product: CASSLGDRDAGELFF. The rearrangement uses TRBV5-1 and TRBJ2-2, with TRBD1 identical over 9 bases. V lost 0 bases, J lost 6 bases, and 3 bases stayed unmatched. Germline CDR1 SGHRS, CDR2 YFSETQ. The CDR3 covers 15 residues.

The sample holds many counts of this clone. The J gene is TRBJ1-1, the V gene TRBV5-1; D is uncertain. Per germline, CDR1 SGHRS and CDR2 YFSETQ. The germline V and J ends were trimmed by 9 bases and 0 bases, with 12 bases remaining between them. The CDR3 is 13 residues long. The CDR3 DNA is TGCGCCACCGCCGAGAATTTGAACACTGAAGCTTTCTTT. It encodes CATAENLNTEAFF.

This sequence joins TRBV28 and TRBJ2-3, with 7 bases lining up with TRBD2. Per the germline V gene, CDR1 is MDHEN and CDR2 is SYDVKM. The CDR3 consists of 14 residues. V lost 4 bases to trimming and J lost 4 bases; unmatched junction nucleotides: 5. CDR3 in DNA: TGTGCCAGCAGTTACGCGGGAGATCCAGATACGCAGTATTTT. Translated, it gives CASSYAGDPDTQYF.

There are a few counts of this clone. The chain carries TRBV25-1 and TRBJ1-4; D remains unclear. CDR1 and CDR2 from the germline V gene are MGHDK and SYGVNS. This CDR3 region has 17 residues. V was clipped by 2 bases and J by 0 bases, with 13 bases between them. The CDR3, as DNA: TGTGCCAGCAGTGAAACCTCACAACCTGCAACTAATGAAAAACTGTTTTTT. Translated: CASSETSQPATNEKLFF.

In this sample, this clone turned up once. V is TRBV27 and J is TRBJ2-7; 7 bases agree with TRBD1. After removal of 8 bases from V and 2 bases from J, the junction contained 6 bases not matched to a gene. The germline CDR1 and CDR2 sequences are MNHEY and SMNVEV (reference sequence). The CDR3 has 13 residues. CDR3 DNA: TGTGCCAGCTCTCACAGGGGCACCTACGAGCAGTACTTC. Protein: CASSHRGTYEQYF.

In the case of this clone: A read error may produce the germline difference seen at one junction end. The chain carries TRBV5-4 and TRBJ1-4, with D hard to call. CDR1 is SGHNT and CDR2 is YYREEE in the germline V gene (reference sequence). The CDR3 covers 16 residues. CDR3: CASSLFNAPTNEKLFF. The CDR3 bases are TGTGCCAGCAGCTTGTTCAACGCACCAACCAATGAAAAACTGTTTTTT.

This clone was recorded a few times. The genes are TRBV28 and TRBJ1-5; D unclear. The CDR3 length is 12 residues. Germline-derived CDR1 and CDR2 are MDHEN and SYDVKM. V was trimmed by 2 bases and J by 9 bases, leaving 8 bases between them. The CDR3 is CASSLGVAPQHF. CDR3 bases: TGTGCCAGCAGTTTAGGCGTGGCGCCCCAGCATTTT.